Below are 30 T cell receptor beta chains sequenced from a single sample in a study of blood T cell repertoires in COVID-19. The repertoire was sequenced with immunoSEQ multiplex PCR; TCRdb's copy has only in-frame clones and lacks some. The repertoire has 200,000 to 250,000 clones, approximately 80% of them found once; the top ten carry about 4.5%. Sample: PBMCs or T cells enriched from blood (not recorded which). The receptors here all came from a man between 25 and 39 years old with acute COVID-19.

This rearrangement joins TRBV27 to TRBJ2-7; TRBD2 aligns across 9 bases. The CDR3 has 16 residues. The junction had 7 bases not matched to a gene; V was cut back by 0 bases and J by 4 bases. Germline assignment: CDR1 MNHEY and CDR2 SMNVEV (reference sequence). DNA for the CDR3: TGTGCCAGCAGTTTATCAGGTAGCGGGGGTGTTTACGAGCAGTACTTC. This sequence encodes CASSLSGSGGVYEQYF.

The CDR3 nucleotides read TGTGCCAGCAGGGACAGGGGGCAATCTGGCTACACCTTC. Its translation: CASRDRGQSGYTF. This chain connects TRBV6-5 to TRBJ1-2; 11 bases agree with TRBD1. The V segment lost 6 bases and the J segment 7 bases; nucleotides outside the gene matches: 4. CDR3 size: 13 residues. Germline V gene data show CDR1 as MNHEY and CDR2 as SVGAGI.

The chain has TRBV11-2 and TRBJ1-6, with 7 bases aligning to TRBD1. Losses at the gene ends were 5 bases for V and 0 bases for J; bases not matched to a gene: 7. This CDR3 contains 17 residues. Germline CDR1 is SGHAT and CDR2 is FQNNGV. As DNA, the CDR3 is TGTGCCAGCAGCGCATTGGGACAGAGCTCCTATAATTCACCCCTCCACTTT. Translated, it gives CASSALGQSSYNSPLHF. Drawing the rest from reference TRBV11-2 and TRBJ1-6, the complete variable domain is EAGVAQSPRYKIIEKRQSVAFWCNPISGHATLYWYQQILGQGPKLLIQFQNNGVVDDSQLPKDRFSAERLKGVDSTLKIQPAKLEDSAVYLCASSALGQSSYNSPLHFGNGTRLTVT.

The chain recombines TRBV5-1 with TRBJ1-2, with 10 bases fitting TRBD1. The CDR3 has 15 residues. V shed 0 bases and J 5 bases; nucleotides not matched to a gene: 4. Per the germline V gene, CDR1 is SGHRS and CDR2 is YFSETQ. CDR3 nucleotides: TGCGCCAGCAGCTTGGGACAGGGGGCCCAGTATGGCTACACCTTC. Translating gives CASSLGQGAQYGYTF.

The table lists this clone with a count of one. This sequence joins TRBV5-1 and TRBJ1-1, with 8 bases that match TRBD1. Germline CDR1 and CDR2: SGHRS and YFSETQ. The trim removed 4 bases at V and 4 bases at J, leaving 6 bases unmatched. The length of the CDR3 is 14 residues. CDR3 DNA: TGCGCCAGCAGCGCACAGGGGGGGAGCACTGAAGCTTTCTTT. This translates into CASSAQGGSTEAFF.

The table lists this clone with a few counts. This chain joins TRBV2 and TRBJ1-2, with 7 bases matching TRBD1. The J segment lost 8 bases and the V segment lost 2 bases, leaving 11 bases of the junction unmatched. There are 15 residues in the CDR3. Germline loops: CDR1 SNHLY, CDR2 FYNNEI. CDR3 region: CASSEPGTGDDGYTF. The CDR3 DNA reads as TGTGCCAGCAGTGAACCGGGAACAGGGGATGACGGCTACACCTTC.

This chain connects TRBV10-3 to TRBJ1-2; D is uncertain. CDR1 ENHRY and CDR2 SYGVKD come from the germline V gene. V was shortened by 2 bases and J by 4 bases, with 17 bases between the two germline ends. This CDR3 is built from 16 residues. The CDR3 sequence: CAISEAREPGPYGYTF. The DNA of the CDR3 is TGTGCCATCAGTGAGGCGAGAGAGCCAGGCCCCTATGGCTACACCTTC.

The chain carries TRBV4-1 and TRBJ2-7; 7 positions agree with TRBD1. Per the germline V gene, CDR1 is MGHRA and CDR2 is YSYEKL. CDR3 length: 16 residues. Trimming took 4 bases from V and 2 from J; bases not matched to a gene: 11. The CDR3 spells CASSPSTEGAPYEQYF. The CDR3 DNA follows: TGCGCCAGCAGCCCGTCAACAGAGGGGGCTCCCTACGAGCAGTACTTC.

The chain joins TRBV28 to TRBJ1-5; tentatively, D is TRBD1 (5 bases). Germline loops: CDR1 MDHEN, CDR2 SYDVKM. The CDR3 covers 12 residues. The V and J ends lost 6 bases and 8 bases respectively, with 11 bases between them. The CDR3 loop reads CASRDGGKPQHF. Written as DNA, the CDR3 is TGTGCCAGCAGGGACGGGGGGAAGCCCCAGCATTTT.

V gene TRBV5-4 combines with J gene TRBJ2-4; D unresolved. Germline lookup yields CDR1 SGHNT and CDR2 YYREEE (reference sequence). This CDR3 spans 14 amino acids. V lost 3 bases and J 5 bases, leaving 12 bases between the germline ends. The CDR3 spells CASSSPPTQNIQYF. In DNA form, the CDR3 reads TGTGCCAGCAGCTCCCCCCCCACACAAAACATTCAGTACTTC.

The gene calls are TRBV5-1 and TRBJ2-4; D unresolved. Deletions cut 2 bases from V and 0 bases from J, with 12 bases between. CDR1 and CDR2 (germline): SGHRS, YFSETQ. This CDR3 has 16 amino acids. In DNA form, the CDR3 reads TGCGCCAGCAGCTTTGACAACAGCTTAGCCAAAAACATTCAGTACTTC. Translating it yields CASSFDNSLAKNIQYF.

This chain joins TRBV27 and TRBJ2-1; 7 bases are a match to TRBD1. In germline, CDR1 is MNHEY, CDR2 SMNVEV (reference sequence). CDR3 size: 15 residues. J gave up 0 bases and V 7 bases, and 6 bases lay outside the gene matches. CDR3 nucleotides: TGTGCCAGCAAAAGTCAGGGGGACTCCTACAATGAGCAGTTCTTC. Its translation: CASKSQGDSYNEQFF.

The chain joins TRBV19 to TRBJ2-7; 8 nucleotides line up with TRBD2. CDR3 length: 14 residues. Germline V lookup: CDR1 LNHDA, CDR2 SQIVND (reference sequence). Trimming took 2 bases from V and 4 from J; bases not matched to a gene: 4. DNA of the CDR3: TGTGCCAGTAGTATAACGGCGGGGGGTTACGAGCAGTACTTC. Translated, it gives CASSITAGGYEQYF.

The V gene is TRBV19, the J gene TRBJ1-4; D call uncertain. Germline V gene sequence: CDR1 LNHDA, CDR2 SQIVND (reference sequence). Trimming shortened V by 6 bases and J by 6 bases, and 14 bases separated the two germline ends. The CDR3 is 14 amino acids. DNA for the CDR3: TGTGCCAGTAGCTACACCGGGAGGGATGAAAAACTGTTTTTT. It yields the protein CASSYTGRDEKLFF. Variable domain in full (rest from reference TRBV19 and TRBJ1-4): DGGITQSPKYLFRKEGQNVTLSCEQNLNHDAMYWYRQDPGQGLRLIYYSQIVNDFQKGDIAEGYSVSREKKESFPLTVTSAQKNPTAFYLCASSYTGRDEKLFFGSGTQLSVL.

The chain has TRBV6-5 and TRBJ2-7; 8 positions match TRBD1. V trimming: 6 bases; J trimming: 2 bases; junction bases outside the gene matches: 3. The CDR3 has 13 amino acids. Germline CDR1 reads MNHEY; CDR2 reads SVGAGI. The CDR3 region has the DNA TGTGCCAGCAGACCGGGACAGGCCTACGAGCAGTACTTC. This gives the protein CASRPGQAYEQYF.

The CDR3: CASRGVADNSPLHF. CDR3 nucleotides: TGCGCCAGCAGGGGAGTGGCCGATAATTCACCCCTCCACTTT. The J gene is TRBJ1-6, the V gene TRBV5-1; no firm D call. CDR3 length: 14 residues. Trimming removed 5 bases at V and 5 bases at J, with 11 bases between. Germline-derived CDR1 and CDR2 are SGHRS and YFSETQ. The variable domain in full, completed from reference TRBV5-1 and TRBJ1-6, reads KAGVTQTPRYLIKTRGQQVTLSCSPISGHRSVSWYQQTPGQGLQFLFEYFSETQRNKGNFPGRFSGRQFSNSRSEMNVSTLELGDSALYLCASRGVADNSPLHFGNGTRLTVT.

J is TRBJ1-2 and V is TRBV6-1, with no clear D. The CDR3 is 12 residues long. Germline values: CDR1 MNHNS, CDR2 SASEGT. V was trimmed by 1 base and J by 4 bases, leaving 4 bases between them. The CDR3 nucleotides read TGTGCCAGCAGTGAAGACGGCTATGGCTACACCTTC. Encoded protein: CASSEDGYGYTF.

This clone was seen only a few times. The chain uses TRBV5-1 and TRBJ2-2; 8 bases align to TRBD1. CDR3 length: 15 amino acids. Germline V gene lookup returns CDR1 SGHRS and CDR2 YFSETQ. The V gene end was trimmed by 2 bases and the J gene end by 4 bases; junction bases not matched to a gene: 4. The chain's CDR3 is CASSLRTGITGELFF. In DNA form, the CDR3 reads TGCGCCAGCAGCTTACGGACAGGGATCACCGGGGAGCTGTTTTTT.

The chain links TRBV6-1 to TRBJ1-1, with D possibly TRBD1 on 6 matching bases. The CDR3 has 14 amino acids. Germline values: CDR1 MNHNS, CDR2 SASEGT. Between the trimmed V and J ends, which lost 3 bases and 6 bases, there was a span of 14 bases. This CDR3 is CASSDILQGSEAFF. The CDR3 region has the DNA TGTGCCAGCAGTGACATACTCCAGGGGTCTGAAGCTTTCTTT.

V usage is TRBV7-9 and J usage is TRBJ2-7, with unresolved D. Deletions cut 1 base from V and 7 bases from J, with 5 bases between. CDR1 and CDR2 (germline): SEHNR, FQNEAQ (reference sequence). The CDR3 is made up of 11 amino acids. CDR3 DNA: TGTGCCAGCAGCTTAGGAGTAGAGCAGTACTTC. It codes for CASSLGVEQYF. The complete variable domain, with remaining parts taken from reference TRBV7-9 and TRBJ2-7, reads DTGVSQNPRHKITKRGQNVTFRCDPISEHNRLYWYRQTLGQGPEFLTYFQNEAQLEKSRLLSDRFSAERPKGSFSTLEIQRTEQGDSAMYLCASSLGVEQYFGPGTRLTVT.

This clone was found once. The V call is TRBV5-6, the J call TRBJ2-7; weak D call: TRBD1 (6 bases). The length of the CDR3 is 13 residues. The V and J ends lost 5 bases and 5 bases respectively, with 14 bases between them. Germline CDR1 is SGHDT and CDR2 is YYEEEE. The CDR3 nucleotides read TGTGCCAGCAGATATACAGGGTTCAACGAGCAGTACTTC. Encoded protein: CASRYTGFNEQYF. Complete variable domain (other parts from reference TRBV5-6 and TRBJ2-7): DAGVTQSPTHLIKTRGQQVTLRCSPKSGHDTVSWYQQALGQGPQFIFQYYEEEERQRGNFPDRFSGHQFPNYSSELNVNALLLGDSALYLCASRYTGFNEQYFGPGTRLTVT.

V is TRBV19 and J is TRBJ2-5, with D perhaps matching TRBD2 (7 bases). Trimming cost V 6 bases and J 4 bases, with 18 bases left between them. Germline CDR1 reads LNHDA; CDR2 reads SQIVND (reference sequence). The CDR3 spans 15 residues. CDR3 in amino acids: CASSTTLGGGETQYF. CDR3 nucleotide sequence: TGTGCCAGTAGCACGACCCTGGGAGGGGGAGAGACCCAGTACTTC.

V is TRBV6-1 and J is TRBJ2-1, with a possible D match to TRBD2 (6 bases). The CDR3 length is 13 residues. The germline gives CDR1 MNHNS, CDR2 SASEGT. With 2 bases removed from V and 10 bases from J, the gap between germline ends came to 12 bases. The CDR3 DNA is TGTGCCAGCAGTGAAAGGAGGGGTCACGAGCAGTTCTTC. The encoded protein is CASSERRGHEQFF.

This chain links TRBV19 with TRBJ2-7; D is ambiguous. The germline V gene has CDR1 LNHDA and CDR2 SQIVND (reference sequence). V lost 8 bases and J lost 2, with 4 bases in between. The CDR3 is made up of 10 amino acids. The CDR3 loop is CASGTYEQYF. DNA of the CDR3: TGTGCCAGTGGCACCTACGAGCAGTACTTC.

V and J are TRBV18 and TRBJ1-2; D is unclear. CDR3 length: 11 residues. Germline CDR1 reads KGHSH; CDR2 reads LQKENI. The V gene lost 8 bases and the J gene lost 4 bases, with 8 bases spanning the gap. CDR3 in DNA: TGTGCCAGCCTGACTTCCTATGGCTACACCTTC. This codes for CASLTSYGYTF. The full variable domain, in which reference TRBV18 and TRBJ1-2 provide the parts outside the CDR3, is NAGVMQNPRHLVRRRGQEARLRCSPMKGHSHVYWYRQLPEEGLKFMVYLQKENIIDESGMPKERFSAEFPKEGPSILRIQQVVRGDSAAYFCASLTSYGYTFGSGTRLTVV.

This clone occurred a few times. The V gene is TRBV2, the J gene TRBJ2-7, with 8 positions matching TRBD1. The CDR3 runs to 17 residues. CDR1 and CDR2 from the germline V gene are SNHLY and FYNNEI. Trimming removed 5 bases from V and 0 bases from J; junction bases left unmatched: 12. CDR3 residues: CASSLLGQVASSYEQYF. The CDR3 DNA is TGTGCCAGCAGTCTCCTGGGACAGGTTGCGAGCTCCTACGAGCAGTACTTC.

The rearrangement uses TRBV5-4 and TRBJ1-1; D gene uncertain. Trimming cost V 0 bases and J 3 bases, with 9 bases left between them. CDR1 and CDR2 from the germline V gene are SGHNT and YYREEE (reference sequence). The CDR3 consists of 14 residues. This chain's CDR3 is CASSLAGVDTEAFF. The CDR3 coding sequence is TGTGCCAGCAGCTTGGCCGGGGTGGACACTGAAGCTTTCTTT. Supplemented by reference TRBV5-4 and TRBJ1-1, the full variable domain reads ETGVTQSPTHLIKTRGQQVTLRCSSQSGHNTVSWYQQALGQGPQFIFQYYREEENGRGNFPPRFSGLQFPNYSSELNVNALELDDSALYLCASSLAGVDTEAFFGQGTRLTVV.

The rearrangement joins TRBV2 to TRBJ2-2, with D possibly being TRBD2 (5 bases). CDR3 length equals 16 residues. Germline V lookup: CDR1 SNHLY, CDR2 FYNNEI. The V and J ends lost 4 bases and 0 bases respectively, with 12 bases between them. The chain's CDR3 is CASSVRRLTNTGELFF. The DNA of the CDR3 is TGTGCCAGCAGTGTCCGGAGACTAACGAACACCGGGGAGCTGTTTTTT. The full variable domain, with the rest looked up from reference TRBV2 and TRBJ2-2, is EPEVTQTPSHQVTQMGQEVILRCVPISNHLYFYWYRQILGQKVEFLVSFYNNEISEKSEIFDDQFSVERPDGSNFTLKIRSTKLEDSAMYFCASSVRRLTNTGELFFGEGSRLTVL.

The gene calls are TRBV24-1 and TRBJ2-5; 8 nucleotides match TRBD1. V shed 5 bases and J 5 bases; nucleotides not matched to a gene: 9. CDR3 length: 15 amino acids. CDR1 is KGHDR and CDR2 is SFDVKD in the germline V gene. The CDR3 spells CATSGFTGGTETQYF. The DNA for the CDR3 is TGTGCCACCAGTGGGTTCACAGGGGGTACGGAGACCCAGTACTTC.

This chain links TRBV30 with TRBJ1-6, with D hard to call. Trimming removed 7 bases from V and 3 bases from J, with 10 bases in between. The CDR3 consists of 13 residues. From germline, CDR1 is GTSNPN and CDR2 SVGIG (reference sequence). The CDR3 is CASRRGYNSPLHF. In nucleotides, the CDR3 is TGTGCCTCTCGGCGGGGCTATAATTCACCCCTCCACTTT.